This record covers a single T cell receptor (beta chain). This clone has more than one count but fewer than ten. Its antigen target is currently unknown. Qualities for individual bases were not recorded, and no much larger clone is one base off. The data originate from a study of beta chain features in type 1 diabetes (dated by TCRdb to between 2017 and 2018). General notes on the study: No differences in mean age, gender distribution, total cell number or subset yield were found between patients and healthy donors. Naive and central memory subsets were obtained from all 30 or so donors, but regulatory and stem cell-like memory subsets were isolated from only 8 patients and 8 healthy donors. Across all samples, around 99 million sorted cells were examined, and cell number per subset correlated strongly with RNA yield. The study compared TCRB repertoires of sorted circulating CD4+ T cell subsets between recently diagnosed type 1 diabetes patients and matched healthy donors.

All of the isolated RNA was reverse transcribed with the High Capacity cDNA Reverse Transcription Kit, so expressed TCRB transcripts were sequenced. Deep immunoSEQ sequencing was applied to naive, central memory and regulatory T cell samples, giving an average of roughly 3.5 million total reads per sample. Sorted cells were lysed in RLT buffer, and RNA was extracted using DNase-treated RNeasy Micro or Mini kits according to cell number. Each cell subset was processed separately to prevent cross-contamination, with patient and healthy donor samples processed together. TCRB sequences were amplified from cDNA with the immunoSEQ multiplex PCR, producing 87-bp fragments spanning the CDR3 region. The amplicons were sequenced using the Illumina HiSeq platform. The source study handled its data this way. PCR bias was corrected computationally using synthetic template baselines, and reads within Hamming distance 2 were collapsed, with unmergeable singletons discarded. Reads were aligned against IMGT to assign V, D and J genes, CDR3 length and insertions or deletions at six rearrangement sites. Clonotype counts were normalized to sorted cell number within each subset before computing true diversity and Gini coefficients with the tcR R package. Repertoire sharing was quantified using the overlap coefficient calculated on TCRB nucleotide sequences. As a proxy for the pre-selection repertoire, out-of-frame TCRB sequences from naive cells were analyzed. As stored in TCRdb, this immuneACCESS dataset retains in-frame rearrangements with V and J assigned. A fraction of the clones does not appear; measured against another copy, unresolved V genes explain less than half of the discrepancy, and the remainder lacks a known reason. From that table come the V and J calls and clone size; the DNA was used to work out D and trimming. The sample yields around 350,000 clones; roughly 12% were counted once. 0.015% to 0.02% of the sample goes to the ten largest clones.

A single peripheral blood draw of around 120 mL on average was collected from each donor into heparinised tubes. A BD FACSAria II was used to sort naive, central memory, regulatory and stem cell-like memory CD4+ T cells with a panel that included CD45RO, CCR7, CD25, CD127, CD95 and CD27. Purity was above 95% for every sorted population. Right away, PBMCs were isolated by Lymphoprep density gradient centrifugation and were stained directly, with no culture step. So that batch effects would be minimized, each experiment stained and sorted samples in pairs, pairing one healthy donor with one patient. What the authors observed across the whole study: In all four CD4+ subsets, TCRB CDR3 length was moderately but significantly shorter in type 1 diabetes patients. Because cDNA rather than genomic DNA was sequenced, highly expressing activated cells could have been over-represented, although no difference in activation and CD3 levels was found between groups. Naive, central memory and regulatory TCRB repertoires appeared to be more similar among patients than among healthy donors. Fewer insertions and more nucleotide deletions at VDJ recombination sites were observed in patients with type 1 diabetes, implying thymic rearrangement abnormalities. Shorter templates might be favored by PCR, yet because patient and control samples were amplified and corrected together, any such skew would affect both groups equally. HLA sub-analyses involved small numbers of individuals, so any influence of HLA type on TCRB rearrangement remained unresolved.

Trimmed from V: 7 bases; trimmed from J: 3 bases; junction bases lacking a gene match: 4. CDR1 and CDR2 are drawn from the germline V gene: MNHEY, SVGAGI. Inclusive of the bounding cysteine and phenylalanine, the CDR3 is 13 residues long. Just the 39-base CDR3 DNA is kept, in frame starting at base 1. This receptor was identified in a man aged 18 to 30 in good health. Sequencing input: naive CD4+ T cells from blood. Per the publication, the cell subset or site label means: true naive CD4+ T cells. This receptor chain uses TRBV6-5 and TRBJ2-7; TRBD1 matches 9 bases in the middle. The nucleotide sequence is TGTGCCAGCACCCGACAGGGGGACTACGAGCAGTACTTC. This encodes CASTRQGDYEQYF.